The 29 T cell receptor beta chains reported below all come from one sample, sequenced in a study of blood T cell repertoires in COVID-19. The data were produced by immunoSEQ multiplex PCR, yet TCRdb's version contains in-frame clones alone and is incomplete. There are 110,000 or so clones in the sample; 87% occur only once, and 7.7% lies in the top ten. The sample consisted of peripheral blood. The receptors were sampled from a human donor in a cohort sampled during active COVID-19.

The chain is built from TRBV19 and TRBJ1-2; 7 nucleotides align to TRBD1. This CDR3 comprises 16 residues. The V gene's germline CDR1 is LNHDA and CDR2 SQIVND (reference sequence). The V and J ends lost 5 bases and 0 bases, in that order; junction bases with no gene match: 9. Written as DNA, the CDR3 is TGTGCCAGTAGTCCCCAGACAGGGCTAGCTAACTATGGCTACACCTTC. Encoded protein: CASSPQTGLANYGYTF.

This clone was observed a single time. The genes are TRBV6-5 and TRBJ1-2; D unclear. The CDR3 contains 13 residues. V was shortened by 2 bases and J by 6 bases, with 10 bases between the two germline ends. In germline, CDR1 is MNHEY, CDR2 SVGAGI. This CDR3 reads CASSYGGVNGYTF. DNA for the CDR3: TGTGCCAGCAGTTACGGCGGGGTAAATGGCTACACCTTC.

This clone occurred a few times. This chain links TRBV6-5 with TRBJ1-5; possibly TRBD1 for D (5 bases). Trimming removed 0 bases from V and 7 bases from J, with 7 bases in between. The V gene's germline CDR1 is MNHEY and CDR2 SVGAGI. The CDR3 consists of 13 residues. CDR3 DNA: TGTGCCAGCAGTTACTCAGGGGCGCAGCCCCAGCATTTT. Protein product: CASSYSGAQPQHF.

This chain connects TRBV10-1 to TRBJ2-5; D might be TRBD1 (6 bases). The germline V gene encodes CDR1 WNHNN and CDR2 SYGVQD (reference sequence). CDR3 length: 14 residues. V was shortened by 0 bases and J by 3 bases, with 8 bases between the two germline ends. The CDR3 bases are TGCGCCAGCAGTGAGTCGGGGGACAAAGAGACCCAGTACTTC. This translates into CASSESGDKETQYF.

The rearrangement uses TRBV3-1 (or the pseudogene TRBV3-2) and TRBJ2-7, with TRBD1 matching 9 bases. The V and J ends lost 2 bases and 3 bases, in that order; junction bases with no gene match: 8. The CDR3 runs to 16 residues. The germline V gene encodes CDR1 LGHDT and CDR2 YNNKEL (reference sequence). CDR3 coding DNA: TGTGCCAGCAGCCAATTTTCTGGACAGGGGCACTACGAGCAGTACTTC. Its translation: CASSQFSGQGHYEQYF.

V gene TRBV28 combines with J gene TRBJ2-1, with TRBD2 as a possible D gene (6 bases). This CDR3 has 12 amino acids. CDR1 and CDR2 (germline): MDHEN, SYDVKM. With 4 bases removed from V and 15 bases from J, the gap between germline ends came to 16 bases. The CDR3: CASSSSGRVRFF. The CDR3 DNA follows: TGTGCCAGCAGTTCCTCCGGGAGAGTGAGGTTCTTC.

DNA of the CDR3: TGTGCCAGCTCACGTCGACAGGGGCTTAATGAAAAACTGTTTTTT. Translated: CASSRRQGLNEKLFF. The chain links TRBV18 to TRBJ1-4, with 8 bases matching TRBD1. This CDR3 comprises 15 residues. Trimming took 4 bases from V and 4 from J; bases not matched to a gene: 5. Looked up from germline, CDR1 is KGHSH and CDR2 is LQKENI.

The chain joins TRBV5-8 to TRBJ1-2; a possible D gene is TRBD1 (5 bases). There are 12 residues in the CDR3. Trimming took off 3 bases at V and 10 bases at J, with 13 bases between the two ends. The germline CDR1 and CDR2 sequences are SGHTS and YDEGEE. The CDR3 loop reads CASSSGRKIYTF. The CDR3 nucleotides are TGTGCCAGCAGCTCAGGGAGGAAGATCTACACCTTC. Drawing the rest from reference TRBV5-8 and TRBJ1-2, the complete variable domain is EAGVTQSPTHLIKTRGQQATLRCSPISGHTSVYWYQQALGLGLQFLLWYDEGEERNRGNFPPRFSGRQFPNYSSELNVNALELEDSALYLCASSSGRKIYTFGSGTRLTVV.

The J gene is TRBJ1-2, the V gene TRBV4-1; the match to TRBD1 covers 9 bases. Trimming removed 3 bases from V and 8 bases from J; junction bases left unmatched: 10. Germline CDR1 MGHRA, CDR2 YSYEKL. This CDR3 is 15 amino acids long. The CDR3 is CASSQEQGAQRGYTF. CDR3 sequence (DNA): TGCGCCAGCAGCCAGGAACAGGGGGCGCAGAGAGGCTACACCTTC.

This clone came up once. The CDR3 sequence is CASSEVNTIYF. The CDR3 DNA reads as TGTGCCAGCAGCGAGGTCAACACCATATATTTT. The rearrangement joins TRBV11-2 to TRBJ1-3; D is ambiguous. V dropped 5 bases and J dropped 7 bases, with 6 bases sitting between them. This CDR3 region has 11 residues. Germline values: CDR1 SGHAT, CDR2 FQNNGV. The full variable domain, in which reference TRBV11-2 and TRBJ1-3 provide the parts outside the CDR3, is EAGVAQSPRYKIIEKRQSVAFWCNPISGHATLYWYQQILGQGPKLLIQFQNNGVVDDSQLPKDRFSAERLKGVDSTLKIQPAKLEDSAVYLCASSEVNTIYFGEGSWLTVV.

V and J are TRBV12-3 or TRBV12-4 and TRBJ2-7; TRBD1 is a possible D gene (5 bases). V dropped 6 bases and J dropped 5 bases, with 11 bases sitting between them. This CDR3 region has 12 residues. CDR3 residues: CASRKTGDEQYF. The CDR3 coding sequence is TGTGCCAGCAGGAAAACAGGTGACGAGCAGTACTTC.

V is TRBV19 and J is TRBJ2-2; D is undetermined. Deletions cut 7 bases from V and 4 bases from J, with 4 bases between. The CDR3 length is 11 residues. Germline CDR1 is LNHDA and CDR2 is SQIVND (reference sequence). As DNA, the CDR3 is TGTGCCAGTACCGGCACCGGGGAGCTGTTTTTT. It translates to CASTGTGELFF.

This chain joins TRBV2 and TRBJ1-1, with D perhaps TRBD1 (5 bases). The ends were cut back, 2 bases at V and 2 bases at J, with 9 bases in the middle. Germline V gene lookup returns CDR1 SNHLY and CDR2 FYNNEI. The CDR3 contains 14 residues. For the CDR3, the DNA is TGTGCCAGCAGTGAACAGGGAAGTAACACTGAAGCTTTCTTT. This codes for CASSEQGSNTEAFF.

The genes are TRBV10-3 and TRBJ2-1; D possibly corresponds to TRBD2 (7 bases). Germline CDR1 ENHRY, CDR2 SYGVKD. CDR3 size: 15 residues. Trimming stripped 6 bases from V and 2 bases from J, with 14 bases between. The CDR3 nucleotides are TGTGCCATCAGGGGGGAGGGGGGCCCCTACAATGAGCAGTTCTTC. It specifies CAIRGEGGPYNEQFF.

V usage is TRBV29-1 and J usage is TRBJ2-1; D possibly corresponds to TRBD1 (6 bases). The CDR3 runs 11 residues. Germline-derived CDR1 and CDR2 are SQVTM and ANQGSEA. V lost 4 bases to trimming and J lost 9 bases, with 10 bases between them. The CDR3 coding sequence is TGCAGCGTTGTAGGGGGTGGTGAGCAGTTCTTC. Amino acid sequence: CSVVGGGEQFF.

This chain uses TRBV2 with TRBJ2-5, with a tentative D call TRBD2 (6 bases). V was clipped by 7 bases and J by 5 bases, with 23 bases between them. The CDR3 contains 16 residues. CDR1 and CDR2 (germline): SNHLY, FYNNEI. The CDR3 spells CASIYGGARDGETQYF. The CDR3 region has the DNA TGTGCCAGCATTTACGGCGGGGCCCGCGACGGGGAGACCCAGTACTTC.

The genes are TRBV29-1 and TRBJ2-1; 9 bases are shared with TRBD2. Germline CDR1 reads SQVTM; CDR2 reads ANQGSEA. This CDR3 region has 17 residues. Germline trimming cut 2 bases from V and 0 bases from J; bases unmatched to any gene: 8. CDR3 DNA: TGCAGCGTTGAACAGAGGCTTAGCGGGAGCTCCTACAATGAGCAGTTCTTC. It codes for CSVEQRLSGSSYNEQFF.

The CDR3 sequence: CASSPPRAGSGNTIYF. The CDR3 nucleotides are TGTGCCAGCAGCCCCCCCAGGGCCGGCTCTGGAAACACCATATATTTT. J is TRBJ1-3 and V is TRBV7-6, with D possibly being TRBD1 (5 bases). Germline loops: CDR1 SGHVS, CDR2 FNYEAQ. The V and J ends lost 5 bases and 0 bases respectively, with 14 bases between them. The CDR3 loop spans 16 amino acids.

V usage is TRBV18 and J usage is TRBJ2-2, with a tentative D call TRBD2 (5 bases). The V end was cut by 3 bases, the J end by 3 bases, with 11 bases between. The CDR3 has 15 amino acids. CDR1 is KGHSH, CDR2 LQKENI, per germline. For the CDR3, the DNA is TGTGCCAGCTCACCCAAGGAGGCCGACACCGGGGAGCTGTTTTTT. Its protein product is CASSPKEADTGELFF.

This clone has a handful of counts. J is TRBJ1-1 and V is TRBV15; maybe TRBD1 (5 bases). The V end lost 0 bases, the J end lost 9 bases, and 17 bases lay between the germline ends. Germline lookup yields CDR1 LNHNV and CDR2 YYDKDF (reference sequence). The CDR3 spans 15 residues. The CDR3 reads CATSRDWGGSRKAFF. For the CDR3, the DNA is TGTGCCACCAGCAGAGATTGGGGGGGATCGAGGAAAGCTTTCTTT.

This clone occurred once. The CDR3 DNA reads TGTGCCAGCAGCCTCAGGACACCTGATAGCAATCAGCCCCAGCATTTT. Translation gives CASSLRTPDSNQPQHF. The chain uses TRBV28 and TRBJ1-5, with D perhaps matching TRBD1 (5 bases). The V and J ends lost 6 bases and 0 bases respectively, with 15 bases between them. Germline V lookup: CDR1 MDHEN, CDR2 SYDVKM. CDR3 size: 16 residues.

The CDR3 DNA follows: TGTGCCAGCTCAGCCAGGGCCACAGGGGCCACCTACGAGCAGTACTTC. This sequence encodes CASSARATGATYEQYF. V and J are TRBV18 and TRBJ2-7, with 7 bases identical to TRBD1. CDR1 and CDR2 from the germline V gene are KGHSH and LQKENI. The length of the CDR3 is 16 residues. V trimming: 5 bases; J trimming: 2 bases; junction bases outside the gene matches: 12.

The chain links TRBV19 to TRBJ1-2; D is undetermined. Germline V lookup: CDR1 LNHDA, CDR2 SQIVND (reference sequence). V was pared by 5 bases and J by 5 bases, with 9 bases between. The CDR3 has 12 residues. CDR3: CASSQTVYGYTF. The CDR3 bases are TGTGCCAGTAGTCAAACAGTTTATGGCTACACCTTC.

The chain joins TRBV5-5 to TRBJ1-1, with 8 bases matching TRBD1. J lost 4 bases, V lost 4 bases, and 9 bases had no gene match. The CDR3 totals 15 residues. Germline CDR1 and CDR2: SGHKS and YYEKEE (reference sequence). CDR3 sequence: CASSPLDRDATEAFF. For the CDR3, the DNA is TGTGCCAGCAGCCCCTTGGACAGGGACGCCACTGAAGCTTTCTTT.

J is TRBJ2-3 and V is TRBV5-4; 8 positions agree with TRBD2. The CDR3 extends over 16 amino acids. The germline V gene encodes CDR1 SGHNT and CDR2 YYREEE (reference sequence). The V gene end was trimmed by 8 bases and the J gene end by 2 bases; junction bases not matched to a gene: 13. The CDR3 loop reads CARAPGRRGDTDTQYF. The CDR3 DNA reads TGTGCCAGAGCCCCCGGACGGCGGGGGGACACAGATACGCAGTATTTT. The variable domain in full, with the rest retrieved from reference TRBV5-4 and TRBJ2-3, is ETGVTQSPTHLIKTRGQQVTLRCSSQSGHNTVSWYQQALGQGPQFIFQYYREEENGRGNFPPRFSGLQFPNYSSELNVNALELDDSALYLCARAPGRRGDTDTQYFGPGTRLTVL.

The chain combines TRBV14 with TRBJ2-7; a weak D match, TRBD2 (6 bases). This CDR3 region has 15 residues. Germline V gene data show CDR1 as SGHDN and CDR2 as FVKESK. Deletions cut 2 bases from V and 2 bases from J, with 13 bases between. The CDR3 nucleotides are TGTGCCAGCAGCCAAATCGGGAGAGGGGCCTACGAGCAGTACTTC. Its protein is CASSQIGRGAYEQYF.

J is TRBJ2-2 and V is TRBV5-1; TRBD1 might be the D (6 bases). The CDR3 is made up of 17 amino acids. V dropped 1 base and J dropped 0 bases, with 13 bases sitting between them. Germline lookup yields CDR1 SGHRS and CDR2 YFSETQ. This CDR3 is CASSLRAQGTNTGELFF. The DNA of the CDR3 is TGCGCCAGCAGCTTGCGAGCACAGGGAACGAACACCGGGGAGCTGTTTTTT. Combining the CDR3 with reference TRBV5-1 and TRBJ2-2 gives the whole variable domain KAGVTQTPRYLIKTRGQQVTLSCSPISGHRSVSWYQQTPGQGLQFLFEYFSETQRNKGNFPGRFSGRQFSNSRSEMNVSTLELGDSALYLCASSLRAQGTNTGELFFGEGSRLTVL.

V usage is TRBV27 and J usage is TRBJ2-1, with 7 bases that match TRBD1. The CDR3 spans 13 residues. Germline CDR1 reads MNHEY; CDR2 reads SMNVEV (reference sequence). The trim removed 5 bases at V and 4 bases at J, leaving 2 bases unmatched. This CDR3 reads CASSTTGYNEQFF. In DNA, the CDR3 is TGTGCCAGCAGTACGACAGGGTACAATGAGCAGTTCTTC.

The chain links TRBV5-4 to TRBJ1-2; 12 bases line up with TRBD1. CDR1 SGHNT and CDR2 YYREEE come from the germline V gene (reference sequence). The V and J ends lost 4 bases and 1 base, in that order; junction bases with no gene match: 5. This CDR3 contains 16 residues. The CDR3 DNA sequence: TGTGCCAGCAGCCCGGGACAGGGGGCAGGTAACTATGGCTACACCTTC. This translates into CASSPGQGAGNYGYTF.